This T cell receptor (beta chain) stems from a study of T-cell memory formation after mild COVID-19. TCRdb analysed the 5' RACE reads with MiXCR anew, one entry per CDR3 protein. The table shows about 180,000 distinct CDR3 sequences, with less than 20% occurring only once. V lost 1 base and J lost 5, with 18 bases in between. CDR3 length equals 17 residues. Whole-study results and caveats: CM and EM subsets held most contracting CD4+ clones; EMRA held CD8+ ones. Clones shrinking from day 15 to 85 showed even CD4/CD8 mixes; later expanders tilted CD4+. The authors left the SARS-CoV-2 specificity of second-wave clones peaking on day 37 unconfirmed.

In its sample, this clonotype was seen a few times. Its cognate antigen is unknown. V gene TRBV12-3 or TRBV12-4 combines with J gene TRBJ2-4; D is undetermined. The clonotype comes from a man between 18 and 35 years old who had mild COVID-19 (a few samples of this study predate the infection). Cell type and time point are not known. The material sequenced was PBMCs or a T cell subset sorted from them (not recorded which). In DNA form, the CDR3 reads TGTGCCAGCAGTTTAGGAGGTAGTTCGACGGCAGAAAACATTCAGTACTTC. Protein: CASSLGGSSTAENIQYF.